This TCR beta chain was captured by sequencing in a study of response to subunit inactivated influenza vaccine. The study's findings and limits: New T cells are recruited in small numbers by each seasonal influenza vaccination, according to the authors' suggestion.

CDR1 is LGHDT and CDR2 is YNNKEL in the germline V gene (reference sequence). The CDR3 covers 14 residues. V lost 4 bases and J lost 9, with 17 bases in between. One entry per CDR3 protein results from TCRdb running MiXCR on the RT-PCR reads. Of about 180,000 distinct CDR3 sequences in the sample, around a tenth were seen once. This clonotype was observed many times. Its antigen is unknown. The chain is built from TRBV3-1 and TRBJ2-3, with D maybe TRBD2 (6 bases). This receptor was obtained from a man aged 45 to 65 who received an inactivated influenza vaccine. This material consisted of non-naive T cells sorted from PBMCs, taken on the day of vaccination. CDR3 DNA sequence: TGTGCCAGCAGCCCCGGGACTCCGGTGGAAACGCAGTATTTT. This gives the protein CASSPGTPVETQYF.